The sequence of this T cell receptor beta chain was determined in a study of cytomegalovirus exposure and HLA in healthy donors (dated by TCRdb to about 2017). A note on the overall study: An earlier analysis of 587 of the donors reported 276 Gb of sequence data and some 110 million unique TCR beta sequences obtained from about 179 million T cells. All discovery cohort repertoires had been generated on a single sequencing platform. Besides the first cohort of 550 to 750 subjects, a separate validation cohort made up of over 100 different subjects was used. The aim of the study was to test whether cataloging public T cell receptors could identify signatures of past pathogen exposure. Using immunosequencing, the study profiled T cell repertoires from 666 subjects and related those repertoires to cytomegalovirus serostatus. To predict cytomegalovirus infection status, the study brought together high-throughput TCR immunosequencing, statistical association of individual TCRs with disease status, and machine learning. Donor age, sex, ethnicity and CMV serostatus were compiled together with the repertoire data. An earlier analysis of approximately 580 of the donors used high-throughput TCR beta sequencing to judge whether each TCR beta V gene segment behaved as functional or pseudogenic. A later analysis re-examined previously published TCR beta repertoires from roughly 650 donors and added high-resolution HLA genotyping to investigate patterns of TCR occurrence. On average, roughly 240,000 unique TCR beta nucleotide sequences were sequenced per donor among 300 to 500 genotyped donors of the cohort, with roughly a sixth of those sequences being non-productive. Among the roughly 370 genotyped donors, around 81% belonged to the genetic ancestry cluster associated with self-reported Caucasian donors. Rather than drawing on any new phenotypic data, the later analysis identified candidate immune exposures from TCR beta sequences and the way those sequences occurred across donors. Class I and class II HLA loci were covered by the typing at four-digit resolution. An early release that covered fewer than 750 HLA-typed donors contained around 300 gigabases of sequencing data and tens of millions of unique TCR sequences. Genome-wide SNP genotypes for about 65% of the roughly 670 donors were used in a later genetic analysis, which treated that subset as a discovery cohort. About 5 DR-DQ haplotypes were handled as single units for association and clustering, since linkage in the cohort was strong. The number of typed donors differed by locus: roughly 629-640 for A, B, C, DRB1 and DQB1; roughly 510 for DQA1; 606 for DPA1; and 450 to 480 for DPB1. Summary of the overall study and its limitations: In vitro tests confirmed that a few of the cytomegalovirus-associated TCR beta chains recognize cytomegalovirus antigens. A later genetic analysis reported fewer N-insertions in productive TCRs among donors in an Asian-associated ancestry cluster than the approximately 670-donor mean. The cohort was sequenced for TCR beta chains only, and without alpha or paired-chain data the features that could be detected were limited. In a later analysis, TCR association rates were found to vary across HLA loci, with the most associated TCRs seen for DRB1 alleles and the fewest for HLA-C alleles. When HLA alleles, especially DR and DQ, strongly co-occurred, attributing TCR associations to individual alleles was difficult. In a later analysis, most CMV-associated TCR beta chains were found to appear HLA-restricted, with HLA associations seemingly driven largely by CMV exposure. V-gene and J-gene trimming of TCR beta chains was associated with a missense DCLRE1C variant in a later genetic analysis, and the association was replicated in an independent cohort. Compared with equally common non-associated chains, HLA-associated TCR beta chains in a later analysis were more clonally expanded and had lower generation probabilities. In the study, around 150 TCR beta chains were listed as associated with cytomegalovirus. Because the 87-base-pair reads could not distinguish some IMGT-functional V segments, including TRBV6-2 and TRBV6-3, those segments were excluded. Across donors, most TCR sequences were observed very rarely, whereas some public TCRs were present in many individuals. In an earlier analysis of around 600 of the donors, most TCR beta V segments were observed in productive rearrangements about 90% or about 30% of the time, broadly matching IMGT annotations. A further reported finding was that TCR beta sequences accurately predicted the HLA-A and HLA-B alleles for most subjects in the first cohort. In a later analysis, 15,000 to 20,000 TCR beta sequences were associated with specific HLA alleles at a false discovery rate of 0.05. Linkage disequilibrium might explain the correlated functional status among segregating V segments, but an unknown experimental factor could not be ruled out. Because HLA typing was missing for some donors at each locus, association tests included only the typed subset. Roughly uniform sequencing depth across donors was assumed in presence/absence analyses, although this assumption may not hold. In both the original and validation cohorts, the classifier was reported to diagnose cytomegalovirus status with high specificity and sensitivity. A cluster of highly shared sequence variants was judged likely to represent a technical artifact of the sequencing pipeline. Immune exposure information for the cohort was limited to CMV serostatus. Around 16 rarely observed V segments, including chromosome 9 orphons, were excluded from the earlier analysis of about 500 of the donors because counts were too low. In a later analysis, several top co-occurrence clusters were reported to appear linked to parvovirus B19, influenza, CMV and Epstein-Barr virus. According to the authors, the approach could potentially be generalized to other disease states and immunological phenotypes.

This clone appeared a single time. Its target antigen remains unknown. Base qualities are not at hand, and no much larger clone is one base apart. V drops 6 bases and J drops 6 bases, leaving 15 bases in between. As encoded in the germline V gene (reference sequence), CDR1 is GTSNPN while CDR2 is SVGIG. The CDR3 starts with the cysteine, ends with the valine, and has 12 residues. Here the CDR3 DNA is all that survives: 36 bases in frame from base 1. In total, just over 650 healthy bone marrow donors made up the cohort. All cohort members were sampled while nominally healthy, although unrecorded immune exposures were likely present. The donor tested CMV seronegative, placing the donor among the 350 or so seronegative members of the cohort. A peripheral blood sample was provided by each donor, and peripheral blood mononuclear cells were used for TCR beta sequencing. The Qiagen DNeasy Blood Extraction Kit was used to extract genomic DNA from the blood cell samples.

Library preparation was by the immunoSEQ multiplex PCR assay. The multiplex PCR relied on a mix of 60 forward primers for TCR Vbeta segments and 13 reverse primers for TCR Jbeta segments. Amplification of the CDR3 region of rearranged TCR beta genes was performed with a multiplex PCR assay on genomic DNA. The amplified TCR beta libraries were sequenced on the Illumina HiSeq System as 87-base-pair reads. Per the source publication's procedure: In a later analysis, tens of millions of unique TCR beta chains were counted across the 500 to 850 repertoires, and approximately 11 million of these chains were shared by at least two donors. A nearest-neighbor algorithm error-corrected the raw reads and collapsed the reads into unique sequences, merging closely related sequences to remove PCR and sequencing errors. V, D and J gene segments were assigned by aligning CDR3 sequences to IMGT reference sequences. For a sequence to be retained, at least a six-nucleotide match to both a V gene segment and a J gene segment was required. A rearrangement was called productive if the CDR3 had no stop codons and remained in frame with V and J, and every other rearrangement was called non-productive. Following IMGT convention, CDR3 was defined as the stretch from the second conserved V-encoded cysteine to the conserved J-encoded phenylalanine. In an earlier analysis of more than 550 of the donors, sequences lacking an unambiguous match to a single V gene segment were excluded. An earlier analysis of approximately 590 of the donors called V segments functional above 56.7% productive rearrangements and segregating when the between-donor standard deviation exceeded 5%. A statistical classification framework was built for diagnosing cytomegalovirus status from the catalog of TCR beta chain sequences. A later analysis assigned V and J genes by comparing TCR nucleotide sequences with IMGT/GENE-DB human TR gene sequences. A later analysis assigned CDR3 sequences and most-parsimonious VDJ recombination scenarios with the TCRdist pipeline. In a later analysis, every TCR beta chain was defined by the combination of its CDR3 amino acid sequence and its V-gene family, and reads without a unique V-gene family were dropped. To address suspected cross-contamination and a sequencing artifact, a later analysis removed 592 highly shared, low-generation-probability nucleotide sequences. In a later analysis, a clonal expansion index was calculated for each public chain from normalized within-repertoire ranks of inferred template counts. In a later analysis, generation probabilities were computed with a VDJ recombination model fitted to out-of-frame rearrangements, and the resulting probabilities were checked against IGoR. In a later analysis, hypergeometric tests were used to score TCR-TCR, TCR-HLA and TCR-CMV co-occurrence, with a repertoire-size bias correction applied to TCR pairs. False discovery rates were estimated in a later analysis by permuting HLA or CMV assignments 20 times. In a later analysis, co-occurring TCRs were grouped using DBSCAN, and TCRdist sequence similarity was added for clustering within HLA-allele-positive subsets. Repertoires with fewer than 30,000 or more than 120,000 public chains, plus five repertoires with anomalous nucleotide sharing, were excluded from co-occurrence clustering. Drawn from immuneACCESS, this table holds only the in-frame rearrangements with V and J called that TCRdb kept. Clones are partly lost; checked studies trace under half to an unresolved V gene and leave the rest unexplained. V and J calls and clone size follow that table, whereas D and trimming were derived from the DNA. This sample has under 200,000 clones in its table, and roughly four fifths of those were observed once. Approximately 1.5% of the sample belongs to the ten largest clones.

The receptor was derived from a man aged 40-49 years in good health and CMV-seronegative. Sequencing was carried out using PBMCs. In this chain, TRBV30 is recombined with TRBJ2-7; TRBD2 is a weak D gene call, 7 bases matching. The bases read TGTGCCTGCTGGGGAGGGGGAGGCGAGCAGTACGTC. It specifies CACWGGGGEQYV.